Presented here are 29 T cell receptor beta chains from one specimen sequenced in a study of CD8 T cells in Susac syndrome. RNA in amounts of 0.5 to 1 ug was reverse transcribed with random hexamers. TCRdb passed the immunoSEQ multiplex PCR reads through MiXCR, listing each CDR3 protein once. The sample has approximately 70,000 distinct CDR3 sequences, 85% to 95% seen once. Sequencing input: CD8+ T cells from PBMCs. Receptors were obtained from a human donor in good health.

The genes are TRBV12-3 or TRBV12-4 and TRBJ1-2; no firm D call. V gave up 8 bases and J gave up 4 bases, with 11 bases separating them. This CDR3 is 12 amino acids long. The CDR3 region is CASGSWFYGYTF. The CDR3 DNA sequence: TGTGCCAGCGGTAGTTGGTTCTATGGCTACACCTTC.

The chain links TRBV7-6 to TRBJ2-2, with TRBD1 identical over 8 bases. The CDR3 runs to 16 residues. CDR1 and CDR2 (germline): SGHVS, FNYEAQ. Trimming at V came to 4 bases and at J to 3 bases, leaving 7 bases not matched to a gene. CDR3 DNA: TGTGCCAGCAGCTCTTTTCAGGGGGCGTACACCGGGGAGCTGTTTTTT. It translates to CASSSFQGAYTGELFF.

The genes are TRBV2 and TRBJ2-4; D not certain. V shed 8 bases and J shed 3 bases, with 14 bases lying between them. CDR1 SNHLY and CDR2 FYNNEI come from the germline V gene. The length of the CDR3 is 14 residues. This chain's CDR3 is CASSYQPGKNIQYF. The CDR3 region has the DNA TGTGCCAGCTCCTATCAACCGGGCAAAAACATTCAGTACTTC.

V usage is TRBV28 and J usage is TRBJ1-5; 9 bases agree with TRBD1. CDR3 length: 14 residues. V lost 6 bases, J lost 5 bases, and 5 bases stayed unmatched. Germline values: CDR1 MDHEN, CDR2 SYDVKM. In DNA, the CDR3 is TGTGCCAGCAGAGACAGGGGGGGCGATCAGCCCCAGCATTTT. Translation gives CASRDRGGDQPQHF.

This clonotype turned up a few times. The chain uses TRBV12-3 or TRBV12-4 and TRBJ1-5; TRBD1 matches 9 bases. With V trimmed by 6 bases and J by 1 base, 4 bases remained unmatched. CDR3 length: 15 amino acids. CDR3 nucleotide sequence: TGTGCCAGCAGCCCCGGGACAGGGAGCAATCAGCCCCAGCATTTT. It translates to CASSPGTGSNQPQHF.

The chain is built from TRBV28 and TRBJ2-1; D gene uncertain. The CDR3 is made up of 13 amino acids. V was trimmed by 4 bases and J by 6 bases, leaving 10 bases between them. Germline values: CDR1 MDHEN, CDR2 SYDVKM. The chain's CDR3 is CASSSPRRNEQFF. As DNA, the CDR3 is TGTGCCAGCAGTTCCCCAAGGCGCAATGAGCAGTTCTTC.

In its sample, this clonotype was seen once. V gene TRBV6-5 combines with J gene TRBJ2-3, with D unclear. Looked up from germline, CDR1 is MNHEY and CDR2 is SVGAGI. With 1 base removed from V and 1 base from J, the gap between germline ends came to 3 bases. The CDR3 is 13 amino acids. Here the CDR3 reads CASSYLGTDTQYF. In DNA form, the CDR3 reads TGTGCCAGCAGTTACTTAGGCACAGATACGCAGTATTTT.

V gene TRBV11-2 combines with J gene TRBJ2-7; D call uncertain. The ends were cut back, 3 bases at V and 3 bases at J, with 6 bases in the middle. Germline V CDR1 and CDR2: SGHAT, FQNNGV. CDR3 length: 12 residues. CDR3 residues: CASSLGYYEQYV. In nucleotides, the CDR3 is TGTGCCAGCAGCTTGGGATACTACGAGCAGTACGTC.

This chain links TRBV4-1 with TRBJ1-2; D remains ambiguous. Deletions cut 4 bases from V and 1 base from J, with 7 bases between. Germline V gene lookup returns CDR1 MGHRA and CDR2 YSYEKL. CDR3 length: 13 residues. The DNA for the CDR3 is TGCGCCAGCAGCCCTGGAATTAACTATGGCTACACCTTC. Amino acids: CASSPGINYGYTF.

V is TRBV18 and J is TRBJ2-5; D unresolved. Germline-derived CDR1 and CDR2 are KGHSH and LQKENI. CDR3 length equals 15 residues. V shed 2 bases and J shed 2 bases, with 12 bases lying between them. The CDR3 DNA reads as TGTGCCAGCTCACCAAGTAGGGCAGATCAAGAGACCCAGTACTTC. Protein product: CASSPSRADQETQYF.

The DNA of the CDR3 is TGTGCCAGCAGTGCCCCGACTAGCGGCAACACAGATACGCAGTATTTT. Amino acid sequence: CASSAPTSGNTDTQYF. The chain uses TRBV2 and TRBJ2-3; 9 bases are a match to TRBD2. The CDR3 totals 16 residues. The ends lost 4 bases at V and 2 bases at J; junction bases unmatched: 7. Germline lookup yields CDR1 SNHLY and CDR2 FYNNEI. The full variable domain, its missing parts supplied by reference TRBV2 and TRBJ2-3, is EPEVTQTPSHQVTQMGQEVILRCVPISNHLYFYWYRQILGQKVEFLVSFYNNEISEKSEIFDDQFSVERPDGSNFTLKIRSTKLEDSAMYFCASSAPTSGNTDTQYFGPGTRLTVL.

The V and J genes are TRBV5-6 and TRBJ2-7; D perhaps matches TRBD1 (5 bases). V was shortened by 5 bases and J by 0 bases, with 15 bases between the two germline ends. Germline assignment: CDR1 SGHDT and CDR2 YYEEEE. The CDR3 totals 15 residues. This CDR3 is CASRAARAFSYEQYF. As DNA, the CDR3 is TGTGCCAGCAGGGCCGCCAGGGCGTTCTCCTACGAGCAGTACTTC. The full variable domain, with the rest looked up from reference TRBV5-6 and TRBJ2-7, is DAGVTQSPTHLIKTRGQQVTLRCSPKSGHDTVSWYQQALGQGPQFIFQYYEEEERQRGNFPDRFSGHQFPNYSSELNVNALLLGDSALYLCASRAARAFSYEQYFGPGTRLTVT.

This chain uses TRBV27 with TRBJ2-5, with TRBD1 as a possible D gene (5 bases). The CDR3 runs 13 residues. Looked up from germline, CDR1 is MNHEY and CDR2 is SMNVEV (reference sequence). V lost 8 bases to trimming and J lost 4 bases, with 14 bases between them. The CDR3 DNA reads TGTGCCAGCTCCCCAGGGTACGGAGAGACCCAGTACTTC. Its translation: CASSPGYGETQYF.

This chain uses TRBV6-5 with TRBJ1-2; weak D call: TRBD1 (6 bases). Germline assignment: CDR1 MNHEY and CDR2 SVGAGI. CDR3 size: 14 residues. V gave up 5 bases and J gave up 4 bases, with 14 bases separating them. The CDR3 region is CASSPGAYGYGYTF. In DNA form, the CDR3 reads TGTGCCAGCAGTCCAGGGGCGTACGGCTATGGCTACACCTTC.

This clonotype was found a few times. The rearrangement links TRBV6-5 to TRBJ2-7; 8 bases map to TRBD1. The trim removed 2 bases at V and 4 bases at J, leaving 4 bases unmatched. From germline, CDR1 is MNHEY and CDR2 SVGAGI. The CDR3 is 14 amino acids. This CDR3 is CASSYGTGNYEQYF. The CDR3 coding sequence is TGTGCCAGCAGTTACGGGACAGGTAATTACGAGCAGTACTTC.

CDR3 bases: TGTGCCAGCAGCCCTGGGGCTTCCTACGAGCAGTACGTC. Translated, it gives CASSPGASYEQYV. The chain has TRBV27 and TRBJ2-7; perhaps TRBD1 as D (5 bases). Deletions cut 6 bases from V and 1 base from J, with 10 bases between. This CDR3 is built from 13 residues. The germline CDR1 and CDR2 sequences are MNHEY and SMNVEV (reference sequence).

The chain combines TRBV6-1 with TRBJ1-5, with D perhaps matching TRBD1 (5 bases). The CDR3 is 18 residues long. Trimming removed 5 bases at V and 4 bases at J, with 24 bases between. From germline, CDR1 is MNHNS and CDR2 SASEGT. CDR3 sequence reads: CASSTNRPGRGGNQPQHF. The CDR3 bases are TGTGCCAGCAGTACAAACCGTCCCGGTCGGGGGGGAAATCAGCCCCAGCATTTT.

This chain connects TRBV5-1 to TRBJ2-2, with 7 bases aligning to TRBD2. Germline assignment: CDR1 SGHRS and CDR2 YFSETQ. With 0 bases clipped from V and 4 bases from J, the junction kept 6 bases outside the gene matches. This CDR3 has 16 residues. CDR3 DNA: TGCGCCAGCAGCTTGGCCGTCGGGGGGAGCACCGGGGAGCTGTTTTTT. Amino acid sequence: CASSLAVGGSTGELFF.

The chain carries TRBV21-1 and TRBJ2-7; TRBD1, the table's D call, lacks a check against the DNA. TRBV21-1 is assigned pseudogene status. There are 14 residues in the CDR3. This chain's CDR3 is CASSKWTGTYEQYF. Here the CDR3 DNA reads TGTGCCAGCAGCAAATGGACAGGTACCTACGAGCAGTACTTC.

The rearrangement uses TRBV3-1 and TRBJ1-4; TRBD1 might be the D (5 bases). The CDR3 runs 15 residues. The ends were cut back, 3 bases at V and 4 bases at J, with 12 bases in the middle. The germline CDR1 and CDR2 sequences are LGHDT and YNNKEL (reference sequence). CDR3 nucleotides: TGTGCCAGCAGCCAGACACAGGAGTTTAATGAAAAACTGTTTTTT. The encoded protein is CASSQTQEFNEKLFF.

This chain uses TRBV12-3 or TRBV12-4 with TRBJ1-6; a weak D match, TRBD1 (5 bases). The CDR3 loop spans 16 amino acids. The ends were cut back, 6 bases at V and 7 bases at J, with 19 bases in the middle. The CDR3 region has the DNA TGTGCCAGCAGACCCGACAGCGCCCTCCGGAATTCACCCCTCCACTTT. This gives the protein CASRPDSALRNSPLHF.

Regarding this clonotype: An end of the junction does not agree with germline; a read error may underlie this. V usage is TRBV4-1 and J usage is TRBJ1-4, with 8 bases that match TRBD1. From germline, CDR1 is MGHRA and CDR2 YSYEKL. This CDR3 is 14 amino acids long. CDR3 sequence: CASSQLGQGEELFF. The CDR3 nucleotides are TGCGCCAGCAGCCAACTAGGACAGGGTGAAGAACTGTTTTTT.

The chain carries TRBV19 and TRBJ2-2; D ambiguous. The CDR3 length is 14 residues. The V end was cut by 6 bases, the J end by 6 bases, with 14 bases between. The germline gives CDR1 LNHDA, CDR2 SQIVND (reference sequence). The CDR3 region has the DNA TGTGCCAGTAGATTGACAAGCTTAGCCGGGGAGCTGTTTTTT. Translation: CASRLTSLAGELFF.

The chain links TRBV12-3 or TRBV12-4 to TRBJ2-5, with 11 nucleotides matching TRBD2. This CDR3 comprises 14 residues. Trimming removed 7 bases from V and 4 bases from J; junction bases left unmatched: 5. The CDR3 reads CASNLAGGRETQYF. The CDR3 nucleotides read TGTGCCAGCAACCTAGCGGGGGGTAGAGAGACCCAGTACTTC.

V gene TRBV27 combines with J gene TRBJ2-7; tentatively, D is TRBD2 (6 bases). Trimming pared 8 bases from V and 5 bases from J, leaving 10 bases between. In germline, CDR1 is MNHEY, CDR2 SMNVEV (reference sequence). This CDR3 contains 11 residues. In nucleotides, the CDR3 is TGTGCCAGCCTATGGGGGGACGAGCAGTACTTC. Protein product: CASLWGDEQYF.

This chain uses TRBV25-1 with TRBJ2-1; a weak D match, TRBD2 (6 bases). The V end lost 3 bases, the J end lost 0 bases, and 6 bases lay between the germline ends. The CDR3 loop spans 14 amino acids. Germline values: CDR1 MGHDK, CDR2 SYGVNS. Here the CDR3 DNA reads TGTGCCAGCAGTGAGGGGGGCTCCTACAATGAGCAGTTCTTC. It is translated as CASSEGGSYNEQFF.

CDR3 amino acids: CAIKAWGRAYEQYF. The CDR3 nucleotides read TGTGCCATAAAGGCCTGGGGGAGGGCCTACGAGCAGTACTTC. The chain joins TRBV2 to TRBJ2-7, with 7 bases identical to TRBD2. The germline CDR1 and CDR2 sequences are SNHLY and FYNNEI. Germline trimming cut 10 bases from V and 2 bases from J; bases unmatched to any gene: 11. The CDR3 length is 14 residues.

The genes are TRBV7-9 and TRBJ2-3; weak D call: TRBD2 (5 bases). Germline values: CDR1 SEHNR, CDR2 FQNEAQ (reference sequence). Between the trimmed V and J ends, which lost 8 bases and 3 bases, there was a span of 9 bases. This CDR3 contains 12 residues. The DNA for the CDR3 is TGTGCCAGCCGGGATTTTACAGATACGCAGTATTTT. Protein sequence: CASRDFTDTQYF.

The chain has TRBV28 and TRBJ2-7, with a possible D match to TRBD1 (5 bases). This CDR3 is 15 amino acids long. Germline-derived CDR1 and CDR2 are MDHEN and SYDVKM. The ends were cut back, 5 bases at V and 3 bases at J, with 17 bases in the middle. CDR3 amino acids: CASSTHRWGLYEQYF. The CDR3 coding sequence is TGTGCCAGCAGTACCCACCGTTGGGGCCTCTACGAGCAGTACTTC.